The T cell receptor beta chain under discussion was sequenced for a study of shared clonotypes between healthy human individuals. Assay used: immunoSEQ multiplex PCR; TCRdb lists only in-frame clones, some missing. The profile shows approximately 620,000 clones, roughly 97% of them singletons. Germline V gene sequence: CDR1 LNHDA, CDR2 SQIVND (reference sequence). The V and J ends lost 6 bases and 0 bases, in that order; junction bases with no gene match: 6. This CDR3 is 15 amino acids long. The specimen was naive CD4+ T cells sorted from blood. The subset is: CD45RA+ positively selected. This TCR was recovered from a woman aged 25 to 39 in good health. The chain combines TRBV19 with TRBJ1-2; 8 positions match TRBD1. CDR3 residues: CASRGGTGANYGYTF. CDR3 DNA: TGTGCCAGTAGGGGCGGGACAGGAGCTAACTATGGCTACACCTTC.